This T cell receptor (beta chain) was observed in a study of T-cell reconstitution after alpha-beta-depleted transplantation in children. Findings of the study overall: Once a year had passed after transplant, T-cell counts and diversity came mostly from newly produced T cells. Elevated TCRbeta diversity at day 60 was traced, in some patients, to surviving recipient T cells and thymic progenitors. Alpha-beta T cells present about two months after transplant were reported to originate from several hundred expanded graft clones.

This clonotype appeared once. Antigen: not known. Trimming took off 5 bases at V and 0 bases at J, with 17 bases between the two ends. The CDR3 consists of 18 residues. Germline loops: CDR1 PRHDT, CDR2 FYEKMQ (reference sequence). A library of TCRbeta sequences, prepared with unique molecular identifiers, was generated. TCRdb recomputed calls from the PCR reads with MiXCR, one row per CDR3 protein. This sample has fewer than 250,000 distinct CDR3 sequences; roughly a sixth occur once, and the top ten carry roughly two fifths. The material was PBMCs, mostly from graft donor cells, obtained 360 days after TCRalphabeta/CD19-depleted stem cell transplant. The clonotype originates from a male patient between 2 and 15 years old who had a stem cell transplant for acute lymphoblastic leukemia, so the T cells may come from the graft donor. The chain carries TRBV13 and TRBJ1-6; unclear D gene. The CDR3 coding sequence is TGTGCCAGCAGCCTTCTTGTCGGTGGGAGCTCCTATAATTCACCCCTCCACTTT. This translates into CASSLLVGGSSYNSPLHF.